This T cell receptor beta chain appears in the sequencing data of a study of post-analysis software for immune sequencing data. Study-level background: Included courses were relapsing-remitting and secondary progressive multiple sclerosis; progressive-relapsing multiple sclerosis was also included.

In its sample, this clonotype was seen a few times. Its cognate antigen is unknown. Study-wide points: Five or six TRBV segments, TRBV5-6, TRBV5-1 and TRBV20-1 among them, were found more frequent in patients than controls.

Each TCR beta cDNA library carried unique molecular identifiers. TCRdb re-called the PCR reads with MiXCR, one entry per CDR3 protein. This table has over 150,000 distinct CDR3 sequences, roughly 30% appearing once. Per germline, CDR1 KGHDR and CDR2 SFDVKD. The V gene lost 3 bases and the J gene lost 0 bases, with 13 bases spanning the gap. The CDR3 sequence is 16 residues long. Sequencing was done on a sample of blood. V gene TRBV24-1 combines with J gene TRBJ1-1, with a weak D call TRBD1 (6 bases). This TCR derives from a girl aged 5 to 17 with multiple sclerosis. In nucleotides, the CDR3 is TGTGCCACCAGTGATGCGGGACAACCGATGAACACTGAAGCTTTCTTT. Translated: CATSDAGQPMNTEAFF.